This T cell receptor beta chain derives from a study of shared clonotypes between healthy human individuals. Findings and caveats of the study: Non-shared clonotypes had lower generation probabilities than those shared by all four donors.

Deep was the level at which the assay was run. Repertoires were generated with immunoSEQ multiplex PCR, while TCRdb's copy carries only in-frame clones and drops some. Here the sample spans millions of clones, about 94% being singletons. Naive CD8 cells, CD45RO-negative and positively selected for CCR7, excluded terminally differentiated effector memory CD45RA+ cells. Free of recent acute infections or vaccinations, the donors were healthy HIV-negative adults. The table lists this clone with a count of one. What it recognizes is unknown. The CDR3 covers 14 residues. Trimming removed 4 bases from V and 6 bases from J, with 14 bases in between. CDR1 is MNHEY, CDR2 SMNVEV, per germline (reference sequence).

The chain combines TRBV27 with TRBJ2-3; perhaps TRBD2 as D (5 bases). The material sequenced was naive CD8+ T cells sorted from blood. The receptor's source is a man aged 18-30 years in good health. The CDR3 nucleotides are TGTGCCAGCAGTTACGACGGAGGCTGGGATACGCAGTATTTT. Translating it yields CASSYDGGWDTQYF.